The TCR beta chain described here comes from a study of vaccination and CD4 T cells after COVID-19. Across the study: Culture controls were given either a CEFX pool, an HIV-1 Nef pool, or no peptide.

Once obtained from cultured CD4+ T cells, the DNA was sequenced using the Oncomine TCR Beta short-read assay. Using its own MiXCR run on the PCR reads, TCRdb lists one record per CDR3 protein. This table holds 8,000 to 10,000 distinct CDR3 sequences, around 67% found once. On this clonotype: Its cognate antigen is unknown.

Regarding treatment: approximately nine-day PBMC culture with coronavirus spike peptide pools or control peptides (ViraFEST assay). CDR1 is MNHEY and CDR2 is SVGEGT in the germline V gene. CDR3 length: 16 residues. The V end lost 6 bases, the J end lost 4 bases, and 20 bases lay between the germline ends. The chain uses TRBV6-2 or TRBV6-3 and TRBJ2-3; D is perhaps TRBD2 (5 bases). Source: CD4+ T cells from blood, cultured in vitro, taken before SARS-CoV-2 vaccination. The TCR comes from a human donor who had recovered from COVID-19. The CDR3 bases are TGTGCCAGCAGGGGAGAGGCGGGCGCGGGTCCAGATACGCAGTATTTT. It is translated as CASRGEAGAGPDTQYF.